This TCR beta chain was retrieved from a study of T cells in Graves' hyperthyroidism and ophthalmopathy. About the research overall: Peripheral blood draws took place at initial diagnosis, ahead of any treatment.

Template material for amplifying TCR beta CDR3 regions consisted of RNA transcripts. Primed by the HTBI set, a first-round RT-PCR was run on the TCR CDR3. In TCRdb, the multiplex PCR reads were re-called with MiXCR into one record per CDR3 protein. The data show roughly 380,000 distinct CDR3 sequences, roughly 19% seen once. The authors deemed Graves' hyperthyroidism stable absent ophthalmopathy progression within 18 months. This clonotype was recorded at least ten times. Trimming cost V 6 bases and J 11 bases, with 5 bases left between them. Germline V lookup: CDR1 SGHAT, CDR2 FQNNGV. The length of the CDR3 is 8 residues.

The material sequenced was blood. The chain carries TRBV11-2 and TRBJ2-7; D is unresolved. This receptor was identified in a woman younger than 35 with Graves' hyperthyroidism. The CDR3 reads CASSPEYF. The CDR3 DNA sequence: TGTGCCAGCAGTCCGGAGTACTTC.